This TCR beta chain was sequenced in a study of read filtering for tumor transcriptome and immune sequencing. About the research overall: The cohort had about 16 men and 14 to 15 women aged about 45 to 90, mean around 63 years. Whole-transcriptome libraries were prepared after DNase treatment. RNA-seq yielded only about 75 to 1,300 TCR reads, IR-seq about 4 to 10.27 million. Points from the study as a whole: The sorted CD138-negative fraction was a mixed bone marrow immune population, not purified T cells.

Details on this clonotype: The target antigen is unknown. Given a much more abundant clone one base away, this may be a read error. The CDR3 ends on some other residue instead of the conserved phenylalanine or tryptophan, so this is likely a read error.

The library was built from about 0.4 ug RNA with molecular barcoded adaptors for alpha/delta and beta/gamma chains. MiXCR, applied by TCRdb to the reads, yields one record per CDR3 protein. The sample includes 50,000 or so distinct CDR3 sequences, approximately 12% of them seen just once. CDR3 length: 16 amino acids. The J segment lost 2 bases and the V segment lost 7 bases, leaving 11 bases of the junction unmatched. The V gene's germline CDR1 is SGHRS and CDR2 YFSETQ. The chain has TRBV5-1 and TRBJ2-2; TRBD2 matches at 7 bases. The sample was a population of CD138-negative cells sorted from bone marrow. This clonotype was sampled from a donor at least 40 years old with multiple myeloma. The CDR3 is CASSPLAGANTGELFY. CDR3 nucleotide sequence: TGCGCCAGCTCCCCACTGGCGGGAGCAAACACCGGGGAGCTGTTTTAT.